This T cell receptor beta chain was found in a study of breast tumors, draining lymph nodes, adjacent tissues. Overall study findings and caveats: Tumor repertoires ranked between lymph nodes and nontumor tissue in diversity, with V and J gene preferences. Compared with basal-like, luminal-like tumors shared significantly more repertoire with nontumor tissue. Data only fit, rather than demonstrated, lymph node origin of most tumor T cells.

This clonotype was counted only a few times. The antigen is undetermined. The CDR3 sequence is 15 residues long. Trimming removed 6 bases from V and 3 bases from J; junction bases left unmatched: 4. The germline gives CDR1 KGHDR, CDR2 SFDVKD. Via MiXCR, TCRdb re-called the multiplex PCR reads, giving one row per CDR3 protein. Of 25,000 to 40,000 distinct CDR3 sequences in the sample, approximately 63% were seen once. This rearrangement joins TRBV24-1 to TRBJ2-5, with TRBD2 matching over 12 bases. The sequence came from a female donor with breast cancer. Some clones in this sample may be carry-over from other donors' samples. Specimen: breast tumor tissue. CDR3 DNA: TGTGCCACCAGTCAACTAGCGGGGGGTGAAGAGACCCAGTACTTC. This translates into CATSQLAGGEETQYF.